This T cell receptor (beta chain) was observed in a study of T cell repertoires in cytomegalovirus infection. Overall study context: Both CMV infection and a matching HLA type were indicated by public TCR beta signatures.

TCRdb reprocessed the reads via MiXCR and lists one record per CDR3 protein. The sample lists about 330,000 distinct CDR3 sequences; roughly a third were seen once. This clonotype was picked up a small number of times. The antigen remains unidentified. Germline V gives CDR1 MDHEN, CDR2 SYDVKM. V lost 6 bases to trimming and J lost 4 bases, with 15 bases between them. The CDR3 runs 14 residues. The sequence came from a human donor in good health (CMV status not recorded). Some clones in this sample may be carry-over from other donors' samples. The chain combines TRBV28 with TRBJ2-5; no reliable D call. The material sequenced was cultured PBMCs, taken from culture after CMV antigen stimulation. In nucleotides, the CDR3 is TGTGCCAGCAGCCCCACAGTGAACTTAGAGACCCAGTACTTC. Encoded protein: CASSPTVNLETQYF. Based on the CDR3 plus reference TRBV28 and TRBJ2-5, the full variable domain is DVKVTQSSRYLVKRTGEKVFLECVQDMDHENMFWYRQDPGLGLRLIYFSYDVKMKEKGDIPEGYSVSREKKERFSLILESASTNQTSMYLCASSPTVNLETQYFGPGTRLLVL.